The 21 T cell receptor beta chains below were found in one sample sequenced in a study of blood T cells in healthy people across ages. Primed by a sample-barcoded 5' primer and a J-beta primer mix, a second PCR proceeded for 7 to 11 cycles. A single record per CDR3 protein comes from TCRdb applying MiXCR to the 5' RACE reads. The sample has 600,000 or so distinct CDR3 sequences; about 21% are singletons. The sequencing sample was made of blood. These receptors came from a man in his 70s in good health.

This clonotype was counted a few times. The chain uses TRBV15 and TRBJ2-3, with 7 nucleotides matching TRBD2. The CDR3 spans 17 residues. Germline CDR1 is LNHNV and CDR2 is YYDKDF (reference sequence). The trim removed 0 bases at V and 2 bases at J, leaving 8 bases unmatched. This chain's CDR3 is CATSRDGRTSYTDTQYF. DNA for the CDR3: TGTGCCACCAGCAGAGATGGCAGGACTAGTTACACAGATACGCAGTATTTT.

As to this clonotype: A read error may account for a junction end that differs from germline. The CDR3 bases are TGTGCCATCAGTACCCGACAGGGCCTCTACACCTTC. Translation gives CAISTRQGLYTF. This sequence joins TRBV6-5 and TRBJ1-2; 7 nucleotides match TRBD1. This CDR3 is built from 12 residues. The germline CDR1 and CDR2 sequences are MNHEY and SVGAGI.

This clonotype was observed a few times. The CDR3 spells CASSFRRGEDEQFF. DNA of the CDR3: TGTGCCAGCAGTTTTAGGAGGGGTGAGGATGAGCAGTTCTTC. V and J are TRBV27 and TRBJ2-1, with D tentatively TRBD2 (6 bases). The ends were cut back, 3 bases at V and 8 bases at J, with 14 bases in the middle. Germline loops: CDR1 MNHEY, CDR2 SMNVEV (reference sequence). CDR3 length: 14 amino acids.

This clonotype has more than one count but fewer than ten. The V gene is TRBV4-3, the J gene TRBJ1-3; D not certain. The CDR3 extends over 18 amino acids. With 0 bases removed from V and 9 bases from J, the gap between germline ends came to 24 bases. CDR1 is LGHNA and CDR2 is YSLEER in the germline V gene. The CDR3 sequence is CASSQEWATTAMGGTIYF. The CDR3 DNA reads TGCGCCAGCAGCCAAGAGTGGGCAACGACGGCCATGGGCGGCACCATATATTTT.

This clonotype showed up many times. V and J are TRBV20-1 and TRBJ2-2; 11 bases match TRBD2. Germline trimming cut 0 bases from V and 13 bases from J; bases unmatched to any gene: 7. CDR1 DFQATT and CDR2 SNEGSKA come from the germline V gene (reference sequence). The CDR3 has 14 amino acids. CDR3: CSARDVLAGGGLFF. CDR3 DNA: TGCAGTGCTAGAGATGTCCTAGCGGGGGGTGGGCTGTTTTTT.

V and J are TRBV20-1 and TRBJ1-2; TRBD1 agrees at 7 bases. The V and J ends lost 4 bases and 8 bases, in that order; junction bases with no gene match: 13. The CDR3 loop spans 14 amino acids. The germline V gene encodes CDR1 DFQATT and CDR2 SNEGSKA (reference sequence). The CDR3 DNA sequence: TGCAGTGCTATCAGGGGGGTGAGCCCGGGGGGCTACACCTTC. Protein product: CSAIRGVSPGGYTF.

A note on this clonotype: This clone may be a read error of a much larger clone one base away. The chain combines TRBV3-1 with TRBJ1-4; D uncertain. Germline CDR1 is LGHDT and CDR2 is YNNKEL (reference sequence). The CDR3 consists of 14 residues. DNA of the CDR3: TGTGCCAGCGGCCAGACGGCGTCGGGGGAAAAACTGTTTTTT. Protein sequence: CASGQTASGEKLFF. Full variable domain (outside the CDR3, taken from reference TRBV3-1 and TRBJ1-4): DTAVSQTPKYLVTQMGNDKSIKCEQNLGHDTMYWYKQDSKKFLKIMFSYNNKELIINETVPNRFSPKSPDKAHLNLHINSLELGDSAVYFCASGQTASGEKLFFGSGTQLSVL.

This clonotype was counted only a few times. The V and J genes are TRBV6-2 or TRBV6-3 and TRBJ2-2; tentative D call: TRBD2 (5 bases). The CDR3 is made up of 16 amino acids. V dropped 5 bases and J dropped 6 bases, with 19 bases sitting between them. Germline-derived CDR1 and CDR2 are MNHEY and SVGEGT. The CDR3 region has the DNA TGTGCCAGCAGTGATGGCGGGTTCTCCGGGTCCGGGGAGCTGTTTTTT. It is translated as CASSDGGFSGSGELFF.

The rearrangement uses TRBV5-1 and TRBJ1-2; TRBD1 matches at 7 bases. The CDR3 consists of 15 residues. V trimming: 0 bases; J trimming: 4 bases; junction bases outside the gene matches: 6. Germline V lookup: CDR1 SGHRS, CDR2 YFSETQ. The CDR3 region has the DNA TGCGCCAGCAGCTTGGGTAAACAGGGGCCCTATGGCTACACCTTC. Amino acid sequence: CASSLGKQGPYGYTF.

J is TRBJ2-1 and V is TRBV20-1, with 8 bases matching TRBD2. Germline lookup yields CDR1 DFQATT and CDR2 SNEGSKA (reference sequence). After removal of 6 bases from V and 2 bases from J, the junction contained 9 bases not matched to a gene. The CDR3 loop spans 15 amino acids. The CDR3 here is CSAGGLAGPYNEQFF. The CDR3 region has the DNA TGCAGTGCGGGGGGGTTAGCGGGACCCTACAATGAGCAGTTCTTC.

This clonotype was detected only a few times. CDR3: CSAWTGVNTEAFF. CDR3 bases: TGCAGCGCTTGGACAGGGGTGAACACTGAAGCTTTCTTT. V gene TRBV29-1 combines with J gene TRBJ1-1; 9 bases agree with TRBD1. The CDR3 is 13 amino acids. From germline, CDR1 is SQVTM and CDR2 ANQGSEA. Trimming removed 7 bases from V and 0 bases from J; junction bases left unmatched: 3.

This chain uses TRBV4-1 with TRBJ2-1; TRBD1 or TRBD2 may be the D gene (5 bases each). Trimming removed 0 bases at V and 6 bases at J, with 9 bases between. Germline V CDR1 and CDR2: MGHRA, YSYEKL. This CDR3 has 14 residues. The CDR3 region has the DNA TGCGCCAGCAGCCAAGATCCAGGGAGCAATGAGCAGTTCTTC. Translation gives CASSQDPGSNEQFF.

This clonotype was counted at least ten times. V and J are TRBV3-1 and TRBJ2-3, with no clear D. Trimming stripped 1 base from V and 2 bases from J, with 10 bases between. CDR1 is LGHDT and CDR2 is YNNKEL in the germline V gene (reference sequence). This CDR3 has 15 amino acids. In DNA form, the CDR3 reads TGTGCCAGCAGCCAAGTAGTAGGAGTCACAGATACGCAGTATTTT. Translated: CASSQVVGVTDTQYF.

The gene calls are TRBV5-6 and TRBJ2-4, with TRBD1 identical over 10 bases. The ends lost 4 bases at V and 8 bases at J; junction bases unmatched: 12. Per the germline V gene, CDR1 is SGHDT and CDR2 is YYEEEE. CDR3 length: 16 residues. The CDR3 nucleotides are TGTGCCAGCAGCCCGGGGGTCGGGACAGGGGATTACATTCAGTACTTC. Protein product: CASSPGVGTGDYIQYF.

V is TRBV15 and J is TRBJ2-7, with TRBD2 matching 9 bases. With 5 bases clipped from V and 3 bases from J, the junction kept 2 bases outside the gene matches. Germline V gene data show CDR1 as LNHNV and CDR2 as YYDKDF (reference sequence). The CDR3 sequence is 13 residues long. The DNA for the CDR3 is TGTGCCACCAGCGGCGGGAGGGTCTACGAGCAGTACTTC. Translated: CATSGGRVYEQYF. Supplemented by reference TRBV15 and TRBJ2-7, the full variable domain reads DAMVIQNPRYQVTQFGKPVTLSCSQTLNHNVMYWYQQKSSQAPKLLFHYYDKDFNNEADTPDNFQSRRPNTSFCFLDIRSPGLGDTAMYLCATSGGRVYEQYFGPGTRLTVT.

In DNA, the CDR3 is TGTGCTAGTGGTACTCCCTCGGGGAGAGGCGGCACCGGGGAGCTGTTTTTT. Its protein is CASGTPSGRGGTGELFF. The gene calls are TRBV12-5 and TRBJ2-2, with D possibly TRBD2 on 5 matching bases. Trimming removed 5 bases from V and 4 bases from J, with 20 bases in between. The CDR3 extends over 17 amino acids. CDR1 and CDR2 (germline): LGHNT, FRNRAP.

The genes are TRBV6-2 or TRBV6-3 and TRBJ2-7; 10 bases match TRBD2. CDR1 is MNHEY and CDR2 is SVGEGT in the germline V gene. J lost 4 bases, V lost 2 bases, and 2 bases had no gene match. The CDR3 runs 14 residues. CDR3 sequence: CASSYSGRDYEQYF. CDR3 DNA sequence: TGTGCCAGCAGTTACAGCGGGAGGGATTACGAGCAGTACTTC.

This clonotype showed up many times. The chain joins TRBV5-1 to TRBJ2-7; 12 bases agree with TRBD2. With V trimmed by 3 bases and J by 2 bases, 3 bases remained unmatched. The V gene's germline CDR1 is SGHRS and CDR2 YFSETQ. The CDR3 is 15 amino acids. CDR3 sequence reads: CASSWTSGATYEQYF. Written as DNA, the CDR3 is TGCGCCAGCAGCTGGACTAGCGGGGCCACCTACGAGCAGTACTTC. The full variable domain, completed using reference TRBV5-1 and TRBJ2-7, is KAGVTQTPRYLIKTRGQQVTLSCSPISGHRSVSWYQQTPGQGLQFLFEYFSETQRNKGNFPGRFSGRQFSNSRSEMNVSTLELGDSALYLCASSWTSGATYEQYFGPGTRLTVT.

At least ten counts were recorded for this clonotype. The J gene is TRBJ2-2, the V gene TRBV20-1, with 8 bases aligning to TRBD2. There are 16 residues in the CDR3. V shed 3 bases, J shed 2 bases, and the junction held 8 bases outside the gene matches. Germline CDR1 DFQATT, CDR2 SNEGSKA (reference sequence). The CDR3 DNA reads TGCAGTGCTAGGCCGGGAGTAGCGGGAAACACCGGGGAGCTGTTTTTT. Translation: CSARPGVAGNTGELFF.

This chain connects TRBV4-2 to TRBJ2-2; 10 nucleotides agree with TRBD2. Trimming cost V 5 bases and J 1 base; bases outside gene matches: 4. This CDR3 has 16 amino acids. Germline V gene lookup returns CDR1 LGHNA and CDR2 YNFKEQ. The CDR3 reads CASSSLAGGNTGELFF. The CDR3 coding sequence is TGTGCCAGCAGCTCTTTAGCGGGAGGGAACACCGGGGAGCTGTTTTTT.

This clonotype was counted at least ten times. The chain couples TRBV6-6 to TRBJ1-2; D gene unclear. Germline-derived CDR1 and CDR2 are MNHNY and SVGAGI (reference sequence). The V gene lost 2 bases and the J gene lost 8 bases, with 15 bases spanning the gap. This CDR3 comprises 14 residues. The CDR3 DNA follows: TGTGCCAGCAGTTACCGGGGAAATCCGGAGGGCTACACCTTC. Its protein product is CASSYRGNPEGYTF.